Sequencing of this TCR beta chain was carried out in a study of shared clonotypes between healthy human individuals. The length of the CDR3 is 15 residues. V was clipped by 4 bases and J by 4 bases, with 17 bases between them. The V gene's germline CDR1 is SGHKS and CDR2 YYEKEE (reference sequence). This clone was detected only once. The table came from immunoSEQ multiplex PCR; TCRdb's copy has only in-frame clones and leaves some out. The sample has approximately 340,000 clones, about 74% seen once. Material for sequencing was memory CD4+ T cells sorted from blood. Described subset: CD45RA-negative fraction. This receptor was obtained from a man aged 25 to 40 in good health. The chain carries TRBV5-5 and TRBJ1-2; D is perhaps TRBD1 (5 bases). This chain's CDR3 is CASSLRGDQSYGYTF. The CDR3 DNA reads TGTGCCAGCAGCCTGCGGGGGGATCAGAGCTATGGCTACACCTTC.